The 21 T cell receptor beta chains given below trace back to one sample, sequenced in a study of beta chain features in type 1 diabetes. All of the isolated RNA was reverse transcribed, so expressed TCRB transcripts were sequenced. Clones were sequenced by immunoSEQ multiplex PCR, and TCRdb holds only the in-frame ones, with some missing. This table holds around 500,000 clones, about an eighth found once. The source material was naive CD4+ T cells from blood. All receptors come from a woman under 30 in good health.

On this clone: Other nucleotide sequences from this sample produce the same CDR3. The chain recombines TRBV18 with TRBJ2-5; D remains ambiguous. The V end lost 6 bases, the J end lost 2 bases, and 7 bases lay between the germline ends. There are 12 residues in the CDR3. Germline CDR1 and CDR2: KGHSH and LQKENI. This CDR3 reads CASSPSQETQYF. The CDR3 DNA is TGTGCCAGCTCTCCGTCTCAAGAGACCCAGTACTTC.

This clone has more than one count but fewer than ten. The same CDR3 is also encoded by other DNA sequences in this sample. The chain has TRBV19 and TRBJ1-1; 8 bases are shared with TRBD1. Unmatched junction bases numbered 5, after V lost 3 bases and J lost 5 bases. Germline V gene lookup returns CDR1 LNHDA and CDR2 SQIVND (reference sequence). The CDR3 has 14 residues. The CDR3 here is CASSISGGGTEAFF. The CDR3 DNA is TGTGCCAGTAGTATCTCAGGGGGCGGAACTGAAGCTTTCTTT.

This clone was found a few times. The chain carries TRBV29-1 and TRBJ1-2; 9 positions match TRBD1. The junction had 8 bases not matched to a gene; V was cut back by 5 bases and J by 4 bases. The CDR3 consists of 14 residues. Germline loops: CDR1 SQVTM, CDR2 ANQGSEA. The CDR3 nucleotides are TGCAGCGTTTCCGGAACAGGGGGCCGCTATGGCTACACCTTC. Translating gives CSVSGTGGRYGYTF.

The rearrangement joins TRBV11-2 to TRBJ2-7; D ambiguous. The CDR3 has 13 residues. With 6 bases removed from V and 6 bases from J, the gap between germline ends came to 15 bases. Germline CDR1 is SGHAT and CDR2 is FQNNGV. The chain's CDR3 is CASSLSPSGEQYF. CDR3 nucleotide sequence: TGTGCCAGCAGTCTTAGTCCGTCGGGCGAGCAGTACTTC. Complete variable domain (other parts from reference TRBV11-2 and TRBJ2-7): EAGVAQSPRYKIIEKRQSVAFWCNPISGHATLYWYQQILGQGPKLLIQFQNNGVVDDSQLPKDRFSAERLKGVDSTLKIQPAKLEDSAVYLCASSLSPSGEQYFGPGTRLTVT.

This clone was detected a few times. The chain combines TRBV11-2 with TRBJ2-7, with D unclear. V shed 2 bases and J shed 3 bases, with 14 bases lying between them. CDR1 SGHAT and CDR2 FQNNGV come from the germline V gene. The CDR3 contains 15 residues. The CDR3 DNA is TGTGCCAGCAGCTTACCAGGAGAGGTGTACTACGAGCAGTACTTC. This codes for CASSLPGEVYYEQYF.

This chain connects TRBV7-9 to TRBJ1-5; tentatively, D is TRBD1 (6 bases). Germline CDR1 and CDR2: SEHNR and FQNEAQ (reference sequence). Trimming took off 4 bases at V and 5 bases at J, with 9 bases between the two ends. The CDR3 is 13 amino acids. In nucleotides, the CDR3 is TGTGCCAGCAGCTCACAGGGAGATCAGCCCCAGCATTTT. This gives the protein CASSSQGDQPQHF. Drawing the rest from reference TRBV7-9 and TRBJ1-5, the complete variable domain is DTGVSQNPRHKITKRGQNVTFRCDPISEHNRLYWYRQTLGQGPEFLTYFQNEAQLEKSRLLSDRFSAERPKGSFSTLEIQRTEQGDSAMYLCASSSQGDQPQHFGDGTRLSIL.

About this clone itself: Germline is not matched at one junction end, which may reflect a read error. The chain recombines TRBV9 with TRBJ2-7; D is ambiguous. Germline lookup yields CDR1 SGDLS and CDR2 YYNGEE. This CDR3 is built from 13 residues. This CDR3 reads CASRVTQKYEQYF. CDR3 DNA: TGTGCCAGCCGCGTGACCCAGAAGTACGAGCAGTACTTC.

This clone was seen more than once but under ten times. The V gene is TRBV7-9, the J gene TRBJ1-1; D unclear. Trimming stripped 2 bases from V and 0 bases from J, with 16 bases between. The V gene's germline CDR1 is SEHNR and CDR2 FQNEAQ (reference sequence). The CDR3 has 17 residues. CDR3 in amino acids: CASSLSFGGVLNTEAFF. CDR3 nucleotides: TGTGCCAGCAGCTTAAGCTTCGGCGGGGTCCTGAACACTGAAGCTTTCTTT.

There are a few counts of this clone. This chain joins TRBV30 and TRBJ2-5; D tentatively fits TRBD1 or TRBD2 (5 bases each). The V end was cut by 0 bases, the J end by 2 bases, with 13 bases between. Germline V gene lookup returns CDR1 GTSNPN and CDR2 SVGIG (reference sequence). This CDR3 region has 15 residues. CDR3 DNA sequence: TGTGCCTGGAGTGTTGGGTCCAGGGAGCAAGAGACCCAGTACTTC. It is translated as CAWSVGSREQETQYF. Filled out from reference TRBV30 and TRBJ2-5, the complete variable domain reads SQTIHQWPATLVQPVGSPLSLECTVEGTSNPNLYWYRQAAGRGLQLLFYSVGIGQISSEVPQNLSASRPQDRQFILSSKKLLLSDSGFYLCAWSVGSREQETQYFGPGTRLLVL.

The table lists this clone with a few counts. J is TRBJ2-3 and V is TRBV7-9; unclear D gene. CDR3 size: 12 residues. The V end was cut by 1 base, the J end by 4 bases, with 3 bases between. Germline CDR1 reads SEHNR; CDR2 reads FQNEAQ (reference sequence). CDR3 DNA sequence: TGTGCCAGCAGCTTAGTCCCAGATACGCAGTATTTT. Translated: CASSLVPDTQYF.

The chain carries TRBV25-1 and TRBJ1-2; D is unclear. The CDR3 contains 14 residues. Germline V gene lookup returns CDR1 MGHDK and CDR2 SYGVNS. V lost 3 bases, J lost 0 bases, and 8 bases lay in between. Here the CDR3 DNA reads TGTGCCAGCAGTGACTATGACTCTAACTATGGCTACACCTTC. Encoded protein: CASSDYDSNYGYTF.

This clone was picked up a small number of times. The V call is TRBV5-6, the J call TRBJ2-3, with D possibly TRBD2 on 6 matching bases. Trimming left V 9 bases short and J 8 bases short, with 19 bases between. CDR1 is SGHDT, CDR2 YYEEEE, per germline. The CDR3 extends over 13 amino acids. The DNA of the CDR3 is TGTGCCACTCATCCCGTTTCTAGCGCTACGCAGTATTTT. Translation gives CATHPVSSATQYF.

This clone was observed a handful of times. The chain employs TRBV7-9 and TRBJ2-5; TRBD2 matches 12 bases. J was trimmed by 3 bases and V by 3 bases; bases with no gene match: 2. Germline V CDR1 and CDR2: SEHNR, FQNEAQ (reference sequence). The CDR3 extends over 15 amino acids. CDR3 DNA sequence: TGTGCCAGCAGCTTGAGACTAGCGGGAGAAGAGACCCAGTACTTC. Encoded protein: CASSLRLAGEETQYF. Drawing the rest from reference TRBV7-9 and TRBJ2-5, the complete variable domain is DTGVSQNPRHKITKRGQNVTFRCDPISEHNRLYWYRQTLGQGPEFLTYFQNEAQLEKSRLLSDRFSAERPKGSFSTLEIQRTEQGDSAMYLCASSLRLAGEETQYFGPGTRLLVL.

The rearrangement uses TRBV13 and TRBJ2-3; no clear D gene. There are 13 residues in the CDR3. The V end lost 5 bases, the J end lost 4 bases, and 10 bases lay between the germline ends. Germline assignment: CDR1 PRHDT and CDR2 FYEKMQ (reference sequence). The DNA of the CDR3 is TGTGCCAGCAGCCGCGTGATGGCAGATACGCAGTATTTT. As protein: CASSRVMADTQYF.

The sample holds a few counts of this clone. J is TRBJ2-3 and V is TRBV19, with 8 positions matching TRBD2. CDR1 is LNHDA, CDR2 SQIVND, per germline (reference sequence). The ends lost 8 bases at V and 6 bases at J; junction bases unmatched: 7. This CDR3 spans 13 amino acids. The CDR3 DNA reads TGTGCCAGTGGCCCGGGGGGGTACGATACGCAGTATTTT. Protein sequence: CASGPGGYDTQYF.

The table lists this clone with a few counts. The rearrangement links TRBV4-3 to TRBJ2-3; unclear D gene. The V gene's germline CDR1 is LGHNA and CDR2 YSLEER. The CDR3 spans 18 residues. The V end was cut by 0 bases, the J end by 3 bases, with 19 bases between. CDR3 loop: CASSQDLSLVARTDTQYF. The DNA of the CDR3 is TGCGCCAGCAGCCAAGATCTAAGCTTGGTGGCCCGGACAGATACGCAGTATTTT.

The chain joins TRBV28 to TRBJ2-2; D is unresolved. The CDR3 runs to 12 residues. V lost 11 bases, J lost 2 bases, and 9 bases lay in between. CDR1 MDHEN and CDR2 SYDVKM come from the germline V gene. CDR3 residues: CASQTNTGELFF. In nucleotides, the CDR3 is TGTGCCTCCCAGACTAACACCGGGGAGCTGTTTTTT.

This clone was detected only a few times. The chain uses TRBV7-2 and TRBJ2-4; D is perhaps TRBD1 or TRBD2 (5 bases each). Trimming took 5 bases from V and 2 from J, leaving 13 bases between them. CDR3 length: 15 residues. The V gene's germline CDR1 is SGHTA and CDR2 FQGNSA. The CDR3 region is CASSPDGTTKNIQYF. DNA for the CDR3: TGTGCCAGCAGCCCCGATGGGACGACCAAAAACATTCAGTACTTC.

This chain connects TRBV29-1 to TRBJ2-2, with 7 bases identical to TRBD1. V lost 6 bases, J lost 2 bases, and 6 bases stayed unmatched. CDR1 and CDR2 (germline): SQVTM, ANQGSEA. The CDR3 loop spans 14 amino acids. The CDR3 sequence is CSVQDRTNTGELFF. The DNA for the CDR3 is TGCAGCGTGCAGGACAGGACCAACACCGGGGAGCTGTTTTTT.

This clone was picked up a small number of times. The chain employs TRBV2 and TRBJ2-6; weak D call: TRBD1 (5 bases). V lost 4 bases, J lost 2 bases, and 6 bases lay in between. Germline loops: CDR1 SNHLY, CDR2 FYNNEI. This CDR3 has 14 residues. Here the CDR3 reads CASSGTTGANVLTF. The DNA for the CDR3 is TGTGCCAGCAGTGGGACAACTGGGGCCAACGTCCTGACTTTC.

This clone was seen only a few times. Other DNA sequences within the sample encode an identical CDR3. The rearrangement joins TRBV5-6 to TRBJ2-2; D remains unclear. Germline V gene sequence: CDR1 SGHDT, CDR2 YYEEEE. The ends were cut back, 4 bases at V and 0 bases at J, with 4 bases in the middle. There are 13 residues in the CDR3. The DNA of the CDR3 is TGTGCCAGCAGCCTACCGAACACCGGGGAGCTGTTTTTT. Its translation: CASSLPNTGELFF.